This entry lists 16 T cell receptor beta chains sequenced from one sample in a study of cytomegalovirus exposure and HLA in healthy donors. A multiplex PCR was run with 60 Vbeta primers and 13 Jbeta primers. Assay: immunoSEQ multiplex PCR; the TCRdb copy retains only in-frame clones and omits some. The sample shows 35,000 to 55,000 clones, around two thirds of them seen only once. The source material was PBMCs. Receptors originate from a woman in her 30s in good health and CMV-seronegative.

The rearrangement joins TRBV19 to TRBJ1-1; D possibly corresponds to TRBD1 (5 bases). CDR3 length equals 15 residues. Trimming stripped 10 bases from V and 3 bases from J, with 21 bases between. The germline gives CDR1 LNHDA, CDR2 SQIVND (reference sequence). The CDR3 region has the DNA TGTGCCACCAAACAAGATGGAGGGGCTTACACTGAAGCTTTCTTT. Translating gives CATKQDGGAYTEAFF.

This clone was seen a few times. The rearrangement links TRBV18 to TRBJ1-1; D not resolved. V lost 2 bases and J 1 base, leaving 8 bases between the germline ends. Germline V CDR1 and CDR2: KGHSH, LQKENI. CDR3 length: 14 residues. The DNA of the CDR3 is TGTGCCAGCTCACCATTGGCGGCGAACACTGAAGCTTTCTTT. Protein sequence: CASSPLAANTEAFF.

The chain employs TRBV29-1 and TRBJ1-1; D is unresolved. The CDR3 covers 13 residues. Germline CDR1 is SQVTM and CDR2 is ANQGSEA. V lost 3 bases and J 5 bases, leaving 13 bases between the germline ends. The chain's CDR3 is CSVEVSSKTEAFF. As DNA, the CDR3 is TGCAGCGTTGAGGTCAGTTCAAAAACTGAAGCTTTCTTT.

The chain recombines TRBV2 with TRBJ2-3; TRBD2 matches 7 bases. The germline V gene has CDR1 SNHLY and CDR2 FYNNEI. This CDR3 region has 15 residues. J lost 4 bases, V lost 6 bases, and 10 bases had no gene match. CDR3 region: CASSISGLIADTQYF. DNA of the CDR3: TGTGCCAGCAGCATTAGCGGGCTCATTGCAGATACGCAGTATTTT.

This clone was recorded once. The V gene is TRBV15, the J gene TRBJ1-1; D unresolved. V lost 2 bases to trimming and J lost 11 bases, with 12 bases between them. The CDR3 spans 12 residues. The germline V gene encodes CDR1 LNHNV and CDR2 YYDKDF (reference sequence). CDR3 nucleotides: TGTGCCACCAGCAGACAGAGAGAGGGCGCTTTCTTT. Translated, it gives CATSRQREGAFF.

CDR3 sequence (DNA): TGTGCCAGCAGCTTAGGCAGGGGGGATGAAAAACTGTTTTTT. This codes for CASSLGRGDEKLFF. V and J are TRBV7-6 and TRBJ1-4, with 7 bases fitting TRBD1. From germline, CDR1 is SGHVS and CDR2 FNYEAQ. V gave up 1 base and J gave up 6 bases; unmatched junction bases: 2. This CDR3 contains 14 residues.

This clone has just a few counts. V and J are TRBV5-1 and TRBJ2-2, with TRBD1 identical over 7 bases. The germline gives CDR1 SGHRS, CDR2 YFSETQ. Trimming took 0 bases from V and 5 from J; bases not matched to a gene: 7. This CDR3 is 16 amino acids long. Here the CDR3 DNA reads TGCGCCAGCAGCTTGGCAGGGGGTCTGGGGACCGGGGAGCTGTTTTTT. Protein: CASSLAGGLGTGELFF.

There are a few counts of this clone. The rearrangement links TRBV5-4 to TRBJ2-7; TRBD2 agrees at 9 bases. The CDR3 extends over 17 amino acids. The junction had 10 bases not matched to a gene; V was cut back by 3 bases and J by 0 bases. CDR1 and CDR2 from the germline V gene are SGHNT and YYREEE (reference sequence). The CDR3 DNA reads TGTGCCAGCAGCTCTGGGGCCCCTAGCGGGATCTCCTACGAGCAGTACTTC. This gives the protein CASSSGAPSGISYEQYF.

V gene TRBV29-1 combines with J gene TRBJ2-5; TRBD2 agrees at 8 bases. Trimming cost V 4 bases and J 4 bases; bases outside gene matches: 11. CDR1 is SQVTM and CDR2 is ANQGSEA in the germline V gene. This CDR3 contains 15 residues. CDR3: CSVGGGSGSAETQYF. The CDR3 DNA sequence: TGCAGCGTTGGAGGGGGAAGCGGGAGTGCAGAGACCCAGTACTTC.

The chain has TRBV30 and TRBJ2-7; 13 bases map to TRBD2. V gave up 0 bases and J gave up 1 base; unmatched junction bases: 21. Germline CDR1 and CDR2: GTSNPN and SVGIG (reference sequence). The CDR3 is 22 amino acids. The CDR3 region is CAWSVLPILRTSGGYKSYEQYF. Here the CDR3 DNA reads TGTGCCTGGAGTGTACTACCTATCCTGAGGACTAGCGGGGGATACAAATCCTACGAGCAGTACTTC.

A few counts support this clone. The J gene is TRBJ2-7, the V gene TRBV10-3, with D hard to call. Germline V CDR1 and CDR2: ENHRY, SYGVKD. The CDR3 has 13 amino acids. V lost 8 bases and J lost 5, with 16 bases in between. The CDR3: CAIPLDSSDEQYF. As DNA, the CDR3 is TGTGCCATCCCCCTAGACTCTAGTGACGAGCAGTACTTC.

The chain recombines TRBV4-2 with TRBJ2-1, with D uncertain. Trimming left V 0 bases short and J 3 bases short, with 15 bases between. Looked up from germline, CDR1 is LGHNA and CDR2 is YNFKEQ. This CDR3 has 17 amino acids. The CDR3 is CASSQDSRLEDYNEQFF. As DNA, the CDR3 is TGTGCCAGCAGCCAAGATAGTCGACTCGAGGACTACAATGAGCAGTTCTTC.

This rearrangement joins TRBV18 to TRBJ1-1; 7 positions agree with TRBD1. The length of the CDR3 is 15 residues. The ends lost 5 bases at V and 2 bases at J; junction bases unmatched: 8. In germline, CDR1 is KGHSH, CDR2 LQKENI. CDR3 DNA: TGTGCCAGCTCATCATACACAGGGGTCAACACTGAAGCTTTCTTT. This encodes CASSSYTGVNTEAFF.

This chain connects TRBV10-3 to TRBJ2-1; 11 nucleotides align to TRBD2. Germline V lookup: CDR1 ENHRY, CDR2 SYGVKD. This CDR3 comprises 16 residues. V was clipped by 7 bases and J by 3 bases; unmatched bases: 8. In DNA form, the CDR3 reads TGTGCCATCACTCCTGGGACTAGCGGAGACTACAATGAGCAGTTCTTC. It yields the protein CAITPGTSGDYNEQFF.

The V and J genes are TRBV25-1 and TRBJ2-1; 8 bases fit TRBD1. The V gene end was trimmed by 1 base and the J gene end by 8 bases; junction bases not matched to a gene: 4. The CDR3 contains 14 residues. Germline CDR1 reads MGHDK; CDR2 reads SYGVNS. This chain's CDR3 is CASSESGQVHEQFF. CDR3 coding DNA: TGTGCCAGCAGTGAATCGGGACAGGTTCATGAGCAGTTCTTC.

This clone was seen more than once but under ten times. The chain joins TRBV29-1 to TRBJ1-5; D unclear. V dropped 3 bases and J dropped 6 bases, with 12 bases sitting between them. CDR1 SQVTM and CDR2 ANQGSEA come from the germline V gene. The CDR3 spans 13 residues. CDR3 bases: TGCAGCGTTGAGTCCGGGGATGCTCAGCCCCAGCATTTT. Translated, it gives CSVESGDAQPQHF.